This TCR beta chain was documented in a study of shared T cell receptors in the human thymus. Produced via immunoSEQ multiplex PCR; TCRdb's table is partial and in-frame only. Found here are 600,000 or so clones, more than 70% of them singletons; the top ten hold 0.0094%. Germline CDR1 SEHNR, CDR2 FQNEAQ (reference sequence). The CDR3 contains 11 residues. Trimming took 3 bases from V and 11 from J, leaving 8 bases between them. The same sample was also used in a study of human thymus T cells. From that second work: Surgeons resected thymus tissue during corrective heart surgery.

The chain joins TRBV7-9 to TRBJ2-1; D not resolved. Sample: thymocytes. The TCR originated in a boy under two years old with a congenital heart defect. The CDR3 DNA is TGTGCCAGCAGCTTGCGCGGAAAGCAGTTCTTC. Amino acids: CASSLRGKQFF.